This TCR beta chain was documented in a study of blood T cell repertoires in COVID-19. Across the whole study: Samples taken during acute and convalescent COVID-19 were collected in the United States, Italy and Spain. T cells, B-cell-depleted T cells, or PBMCs provided the cDNA or gDNA that served as material.

Source study methods: Estimation of nucleated cell counts was performed using reference gene primer amplification. Sequenced by immunoSEQ multiplex PCR; TCRdb stores in-frame clones only, minus some. The V and J calls and clone size were taken over from that table, and D and trimming were inferred from the DNA. The data show about 440,000 clones, about 85% seen once. Trimming cost V 1 base and J 6 bases; bases outside gene matches: 9. This CDR3 has 15 amino acids. Per germline, CDR1 SGHTA and CDR2 FQGNSA. The sample taken for sequencing was PBMCs or T cells enriched from blood (not recorded which). This chain links TRBV7-2 with TRBJ2-7; 7 nucleotides line up with TRBD1. This sequence was found in a woman aged 18-29 years with acute COVID-19. This chain's CDR3 is CASSLGVVPGGEQYF. The CDR3 DNA is TGTGCCAGCAGCTTAGGGGTGGTGCCAGGGGGCGAGCAGTACTTC.